This T cell receptor (beta chain) was captured by sequencing in a study of blood T cell repertoires in COVID-19. CDR3 size: 17 residues. J lost 6 bases, V lost 4 bases, and 15 bases had no gene match. CDR1 and CDR2 from the germline V gene are KGHDR and SFDVKD. Assay used: immunoSEQ multiplex PCR; TCRdb lists only in-frame clones, some missing. The sample holds 200,000 to 250,000 clones; about 80% are singletons and the top ten take approximately 1.3%. Those who participated ranged in age from roughly 18 to 100 years and resided in around 22 US areas. Material for sequencing was PBMCs or T cells enriched from blood (not recorded which). The receptor was isolated from a woman aged 40 to 50 with acute COVID-19. The V and J genes are TRBV24-1 and TRBJ2-3; the match to TRBD1 covers 7 bases. CDR3 nucleotides: TGTGCCACCAGTGACCCCTCAGGGGGTGCCAAGTGGGATACGCAGTATTTT. Translated: CATSDPSGGAKWDTQYF.